This TCR beta chain was sequenced in a study of early T cells in non-severe SARS-CoV-2 infection (TCRdb year 2021). Concerning the study at large: Because TCR sequencing was done on bulk RNA from unsorted whole blood, the alpha and beta chains could not be paired.

Set within a cohort of healthcare workers in London, UK, this nested case-control study involved weekly PCR testing of nasopharyngeal swabs along with blood sampling. Between 23 and 31 March 2020, the week of the UK lockdown, healthcare workers were enrolled and then followed up weekly for as long as 16 weeks. The germline V end is reduced by 5 bases and the J end by 1 base; junction bases left unmatched: 5. Including the terminal cysteine and phenylalanine, the CDR3 comprises 14 residues. The read is trimmed to its CDR3 DNA, 42 bases read in frame from base 1. The germline V gene yields MGHRA for CDR1 and YSYEKL for CDR2. To note about this clonotype: The antigen it binds to is not known. Base qualities are missing; no much larger clone stands one base away.

Summary of the overall study and its limitations: VDJdb matching was skewed toward anti-spike CD8 responses and likely underestimated virus-specific expansions, missing private and CD4 specificities.

Libraries were constructed by 5' RACE. The listed sequencing device is NextSeq 500. In the TCR library protocol, unique molecular identifiers were attached to individual cDNA molecules to correct for PCR bias and sequencing error. Sequencing covered both TCR alpha and beta chains, and within each sample the abundances of alpha and beta sequences were tightly co-correlated. Turning to the authors' computational methods: V gene, J gene and CDR3 annotation of TCR sequences was performed with Decombinator V4. TCRs were defined as expanded if a significant change between any two time points was detected under a Poisson model with p below 0.0001. TCR abundances were normalised to the total number of TCRs sequenced per sample and were expressed as counts per million. TRAV1-2 paired with TRAJ12, TRAJ20 or TRAJ33 defined MAIT TCRs, while TRAV10 paired with TRAJ18 defined iNKT TCRs. VDJdb, accessed on 1 November 2021, was searched for TCRs annotated for CMV, EBV and SARS-CoV-2, and TCRs annotated for more than one antigen were excluded. TCRdb redid the processing of the public reads, applying fastp at Q25 and MiXCR, and retained in-frame beta chains. A single entry per CDR3 protein holds the most common genes and DNA from its merged rows. The V and J calls were not made by the authors but by TCRdb's processing. In this sample the table shows 17,000 or so distinct CDR3 sequences, more than 5.5% of which occur a single time. The biggest ten clones account for around 7% of the sample.

The chain employs TRBV4-1 and TRBJ2-7, and 7 junctional nucleotides match TRBD1. Specimen: whole blood, collected at baseline. The sequence was collected from an adult who was a healthcare worker with PCR-confirmed SARS-CoV-2 infection or an uninfected control (not recorded which). The sequenced DNA: TGCGCCAGCAGCAAGGGACAGCCGTCCTACGAGCAGTACTTC. This encodes CASSKGQPSYEQYF.